This passage covers 31 T cell receptor beta chains from one sample sequenced in a study of cytomegalovirus exposure and HLA in healthy donors. PCR involved 60 Vbeta and 13 Jbeta primers. Produced via immunoSEQ multiplex PCR; TCRdb's table is partial and in-frame only. The sample contains roughly 110,000 clones, 60% to 80% of which appear only once. Sequencing was performed on PBMCs. The receptors come from a woman between 25 and 40 years old in good health and CMV-seropositive.

Only a few counts were recorded for this clone. The chain carries TRBV5-4 and TRBJ1-4; D unresolved. The germline V gene encodes CDR1 SGHNT and CDR2 YYREEE (reference sequence). The CDR3 consists of 13 residues. Trimming removed 0 bases from V and 4 bases from J, with 4 bases in between. CDR3 nucleotides: TGTGCCAGCAGCTTGGTCGGTAATGAAAAACTGTTTTTT. Protein sequence: CASSLVGNEKLFF.

The chain is built from TRBV7-2 and TRBJ2-3; possible D gene TRBD2, 5 bases. The length of the CDR3 is 14 residues. Germline V gene data show CDR1 as SGHTA and CDR2 as FQGNSA. Trimming left V 7 bases short and J 3 bases short, with 14 bases between. In DNA form, the CDR3 reads TGTGCCAGCACCCAGCGGTCCGGGACAGATACGCAGTATTTT. Its translation: CASTQRSGTDTQYF. Together with reference TRBV7-2 and TRBJ2-3, the CDR3 gives the full variable domain: GAGVSQSPSNKVTEKGKDVELRCDPISGHTALYWYRQSLGQGLEFLIYFQGNSAPDKSGLPSDRFSAERTGGSVSTLTIQRTQQEDSAVYLCASTQRSGTDTQYFGPGTRLTVL.

This clone was picked up a small number of times. The V call is TRBV6-6, the J call TRBJ1-1; 9 bases line up with TRBD1. Germline lookup yields CDR1 MNHNY and CDR2 SVGAGI (reference sequence). CDR3 length equals 16 residues. The junction had 10 bases not matched to a gene; V was cut back by 4 bases and J by 4 bases. The chain's CDR3 is CASSFTGGSRATEAFF. In DNA form, the CDR3 reads TGTGCCAGCAGTTTTACAGGGGGCTCCCGAGCCACTGAAGCTTTCTTT.

The gene calls are TRBV10-1 and TRBJ2-1; 7 bases are shared with TRBD2. Germline loops: CDR1 WNHNN, CDR2 SYGVQD (reference sequence). The CDR3 is 15 amino acids. Losses at the gene ends were 2 bases for V and 5 bases for J; bases not matched to a gene: 6. For the CDR3, the DNA is TGCGCCAGCAGTGAGGCAGGCCTAGCGGACAATGAGCAGTTCTTC. This codes for CASSEAGLADNEQFF.

The chain employs TRBV5-6 and TRBJ2-7; D not certain. CDR3 size: 13 residues. V lost 0 bases to trimming and J lost 3 bases, with 7 bases between them. Germline assignment: CDR1 SGHDT and CDR2 YYEEEE. This CDR3 is CASSLELNYEQYF. The CDR3, as DNA: TGTGCCAGCAGCTTGGAACTGAACTACGAGCAGTACTTC.

The chain combines TRBV27 with TRBJ2-7; the match to TRBD2 covers 12 bases. The germline gives CDR1 MNHEY, CDR2 SMNVEV (reference sequence). Trimming removed 2 bases from V and 3 bases from J; junction bases left unmatched: 11. The CDR3 has 18 residues. DNA for the CDR3: TGTGCCAGCAGTTTAAGTACGGGACTAGCGGGTGTAGTCTACGAGCAGTACTTC. It encodes CASSLSTGLAGVVYEQYF.

The rearrangement links TRBV7-9 to TRBJ2-3, with a possible D match to TRBD2 (6 bases). Germline V gives CDR1 SEHNR, CDR2 FQNEAQ (reference sequence). V lost 5 bases to trimming and J lost 5 bases, with 26 bases between them. This CDR3 spans 18 amino acids. CDR3 region: CASSADLLTGVDRDTQYF. The CDR3 DNA follows: TGTGCCAGCAGCGCTGATCTGTTGACGGGAGTGGATAGAGATACGCAGTATTTT.

V and J are TRBV30 and TRBJ1-5; 10 bases map to TRBD1. The germline V gene encodes CDR1 GTSNPN and CDR2 SVGIG (reference sequence). With 1 base clipped from V and 2 bases from J, the junction kept 20 bases outside the gene matches. The CDR3 has 21 residues. This chain's CDR3 is CAWSGEARGGTGATGNQPQHF. CDR3 DNA: TGTGCCTGGAGTGGAGAGGCTCGCGGGGGGACAGGGGCTACGGGCAATCAGCCCCAGCATTTT. Based on the CDR3 plus reference TRBV30 and TRBJ1-5, the full variable domain is SQTIHQWPATLVQPVGSPLSLECTVEGTSNPNLYWYRQAAGRGLQLLFYSVGIGQISSEVPQNLSASRPQDRQFILSSKKLLLSDSGFYLCAWSGEARGGTGATGNQPQHFGDGTRLSIL.

The chain uses TRBV2 and TRBJ1-3; D call uncertain. Deletions cut 2 bases from V and 0 bases from J, with 8 bases between. The CDR3 contains 15 residues. CDR1 SNHLY and CDR2 FYNNEI come from the germline V gene. The CDR3 DNA sequence: TGTGCCAGCAGTGAAACGGACTCCTCTGGAAACACCATATATTTT. Translated, it gives CASSETDSSGNTIYF.

This clone was detected once. The chain employs TRBV5-1 and TRBJ1-2; 7 nucleotides agree with TRBD1. V shed 4 bases, J shed 3 bases, and the junction held 6 bases outside the gene matches. Germline CDR1 reads SGHRS; CDR2 reads YFSETQ. The CDR3 is 14 amino acids. Here the CDR3 reads CASSRTGEDYGYTF. The DNA of the CDR3 is TGCGCCAGCAGCCGTACAGGGGAGGACTATGGCTACACCTTC.

The gene calls are TRBV11-3 and TRBJ1-2, with TRBD1 identical over 8 bases. Germline CDR1 and CDR2: SGHNT and YENEEA. The ends lost 2 bases at V and 8 bases at J; junction bases unmatched: 4. This CDR3 contains 13 residues. The CDR3 reads CASSLQGATGYTF. For the CDR3, the DNA is TGTGCCAGCAGCTTACAGGGGGCGACCGGCTACACCTTC.

This clone was picked up one time. The V gene is TRBV6-1, the J gene TRBJ1-4, with D perhaps TRBD1 (6 bases). Germline V gives CDR1 MNHNS, CDR2 SASEGT. This CDR3 is built from 15 residues. The V and J ends lost 10 bases and 8 bases respectively, with 23 bases between them. CDR3 sequence (DNA): TGTGCCACATCTAAGCCGGGACATAATTACGAAAAACTGTTTTTT. Its protein product is CATSKPGHNYEKLFF.

The chain couples TRBV19 to TRBJ2-1; TRBD2 aligns across 12 bases. Germline lookup yields CDR1 LNHDA and CDR2 SQIVND (reference sequence). V dropped 6 bases and J dropped 0; count of bases not matched to a gene: 15. This CDR3 is 20 amino acids long. CDR3 sequence reads: CASRGKGLAGFRSSYNEQFF. In DNA form, the CDR3 reads TGTGCCAGTAGGGGAAAAGGACTAGCGGGATTTAGGAGCTCCTACAATGAGCAGTTCTTC.

This clone rates as medium-sized. The gene calls are TRBV7-6 and TRBJ2-7; TRBD2 matches 10 bases. Looked up from germline, CDR1 is SGHVS and CDR2 is FNYEAQ. The CDR3 covers 18 residues. J gave up 2 bases and V 0 bases, and 10 bases lay outside the gene matches. CDR3 in DNA: TGTGCCAGCAGCTTAGCTAATGCCGGGACTAGCGATCCCTACGAGCAGTACTTC. This sequence encodes CASSLANAGTSDPYEQYF.

This chain joins TRBV19 and TRBJ2-3; 9 nucleotides agree with TRBD2. J gave up 1 base and V 6 bases, and 5 bases lay outside the gene matches. Looked up from germline, CDR1 is LNHDA and CDR2 is SQIVND (reference sequence). The CDR3 is 15 amino acids. The CDR3: CASRDQRGGTDTQYF. The CDR3 DNA is TGTGCCAGTAGAGACCAGCGGGGGGGCACAGATACGCAGTATTTT.

V is TRBV5-1 and J is TRBJ2-7; 13 bases align to TRBD2. The V gene end was trimmed by 4 bases and the J gene end by 2 bases; junction bases not matched to a gene: 3. The CDR3 runs 15 residues. Germline-derived CDR1 and CDR2 are SGHRS and YFSETQ. The CDR3: CASSKLAGGPYEQYF. The CDR3 nucleotides are TGCGCCAGCAGCAAACTAGCGGGAGGGCCCTACGAGCAGTACTTC.

The chain carries TRBV4-1 and TRBJ1-1, with a weak D call TRBD1 (5 bases). Germline CDR1 reads MGHRA; CDR2 reads YSYEKL. Trimming took 1 base from V and 5 from J, leaving 11 bases between them. The CDR3 totals 14 residues. The CDR3: CASSQVAGLTEAFF. The CDR3 nucleotides are TGCGCCAGCAGCCAAGTAGCAGGGTTGACTGAAGCTTTCTTT.

The chain uses TRBV5-5 and TRBJ1-3; D may be TRBD1 (5 bases). There are 15 residues in the CDR3. Germline V gene lookup returns CDR1 SGHKS and CDR2 YYEKEE (reference sequence). V was pared by 2 bases and J by 2 bases, with 11 bases between. This chain's CDR3 is CASSFEGTAGNTIYF. CDR3 coding DNA: TGTGCCAGCAGCTTTGAGGGGACTGCTGGAAACACCATATATTTT. Full variable domain (missing parts from reference TRBV5-5 and TRBJ1-3): DAGVTQSPTHLIKTRGQQVTLRCSPISGHKSVSWYQQVLGQGPQFIFQYYEKEERGRGNFPDRFSARQFPNYSSELNVNALLLGDSALYLCASSFEGTAGNTIYFGEGSWLTVV.

The rearrangement links TRBV5-1 to TRBJ1-1; D is undetermined. Germline CDR1 and CDR2: SGHRS and YFSETQ. The CDR3 length is 14 residues. Trimming shortened V by 2 bases and J by 3 bases, and 11 bases separated the two germline ends. The CDR3 protein is CASSFSPEDTEAFF. CDR3 nucleotide sequence: TGCGCCAGCAGCTTTAGCCCTGAGGACACTGAAGCTTTCTTT.

The chain uses TRBV2 and TRBJ2-2; D remains unclear. Trimming stripped 8 bases from V and 6 bases from J, with 19 bases between. Germline V gene lookup returns CDR1 SNHLY and CDR2 FYNNEI. CDR3 size: 15 residues. For the CDR3, the DNA is TGTGCCAGCCGCCTGGTGCCAGTCTCGTCCGGGGAGCTGTTTTTT. This encodes CASRLVPVSSGELFF.

V is TRBV6-5 and J is TRBJ2-3, with a possible D match to TRBD1 (5 bases). V was trimmed by 6 bases and J by 3 bases, leaving 13 bases between them. This CDR3 comprises 14 residues. CDR1 is MNHEY and CDR2 is SVGAGI in the germline V gene. This CDR3 is CASRPRVDTDTQYF. The CDR3 nucleotides are TGTGCCAGCAGACCCAGGGTGGATACAGATACGCAGTATTTT.

The genes are TRBV7-9 and TRBJ2-2; tentative D call: TRBD1 (5 bases). Germline V gives CDR1 SEHNR, CDR2 FQNEAQ (reference sequence). Trimming removed 4 bases at V and 0 bases at J, with 15 bases between. The CDR3 spans 17 residues. CDR3 loop: CASSSGPQGPNTGELFF. CDR3 DNA: TGTGCCAGCAGCTCCGGACCCCAGGGTCCGAACACCGGGGAGCTGTTTTTT. Complete variable domain (other parts from reference TRBV7-9 and TRBJ2-2): DTGVSQNPRHKITKRGQNVTFRCDPISEHNRLYWYRQTLGQGPEFLTYFQNEAQLEKSRLLSDRFSAERPKGSFSTLEIQRTEQGDSAMYLCASSSGPQGPNTGELFFGEGSRLTVL.

This chain joins TRBV5-6 and TRBJ1-1, with a tentative D call TRBD1 (5 bases). V lost 0 bases and J lost 3, with 18 bases in between. This CDR3 has 17 residues. Germline loops: CDR1 SGHDT, CDR2 YYEEEE. CDR3: CASSLASFFGGYTEAFF. For the CDR3, the DNA is TGTGCCAGCAGCTTGGCCTCTTTTTTCGGGGGTTACACTGAAGCTTTCTTT.

V usage is TRBV5-1 and J usage is TRBJ2-3; D not certain. Between the trimmed V and J ends, which lost 6 bases and 4 bases, there was a span of 12 bases. There are 13 residues in the CDR3. The germline V gene has CDR1 SGHRS and CDR2 YFSETQ. DNA for the CDR3: TGCGCCAGCACCTCTTACGGGTCAGATACGCAGTATTTT. Translation gives CASTSYGSDTQYF.

This clone came up a few times. The chain carries TRBV9 and TRBJ1-6; TRBD1 matches at 7 bases. Trimming removed 2 bases from V and 3 bases from J; junction bases left unmatched: 8. From germline, CDR1 is SGDLS and CDR2 YYNGEE. The CDR3 consists of 17 residues. The CDR3 protein is CASSVTGLVGYNSPLHF. The CDR3 bases are TGTGCCAGCAGCGTGACAGGGTTAGTGGGCTATAATTCACCCCTCCACTTT.

The V gene is TRBV6-1, the J gene TRBJ2-6; unclear D gene. CDR3 size: 15 residues. Trimming took off 8 bases at V and 0 bases at J, with 11 bases between the two ends. CDR1 is MNHNS and CDR2 is SASEGT in the germline V gene. CDR3 in amino acids: CASGWQASGANVLTF. CDR3 DNA: TGTGCCAGCGGTTGGCAGGCCTCTGGGGCCAACGTCCTGACTTTC.

The genes are TRBV5-4 and TRBJ1-1; 7 bases align to TRBD1. The CDR3 covers 14 residues. V was pared by 9 bases and J by 2 bases, with 10 bases of the junction left unmatched. Germline V gives CDR1 SGHNT, CDR2 YYREEE (reference sequence). CDR3 sequence: CATKSGTVNTEAFF. DNA for the CDR3: TGTGCCACTAAATCCGGGACAGTAAACACTGAAGCTTTCTTT.

The chain employs TRBV9 and TRBJ1-3; D unclear. CDR3 size: 16 residues. The germline V gene encodes CDR1 SGDLS and CDR2 YYNGEE. Trimming took off 0 bases at V and 0 bases at J, with 10 bases between the two ends. This CDR3 reads CASSVGLAYSGNTIYF. The CDR3 nucleotides read TGTGCCAGCAGCGTAGGGTTGGCTTACTCTGGAAACACCATATATTTT.

V and J are TRBV5-1 and TRBJ2-7; D is perhaps TRBD1 (5 bases). V was shortened by 3 bases and J by 0 bases, with 7 bases between the two germline ends. The CDR3 is 13 residues long. CDR1 and CDR2 from the germline V gene are SGHRS and YFSETQ. The DNA of the CDR3 is TGCGCCAGCAGCTCGGACAACTCCTACGAGCAGTACTTC. Protein: CASSSDNSYEQYF.

This clone occurred a few times. The chain combines TRBV5-1 with TRBJ1-2; 7 bases agree with TRBD1. Germline CDR1 reads SGHRS; CDR2 reads YFSETQ. Losses at the gene ends were 4 bases for V and 8 bases for J; bases not matched to a gene: 8. This CDR3 region has 13 residues. The CDR3 spells CASSEETGSGYTF. CDR3 DNA: TGCGCCAGCAGCGAGGAGACAGGGTCCGGCTACACCTTC.

A few counts support this clone. V is TRBV11-2 and J is TRBJ2-1, with TRBD2 as a possible D gene (6 bases). The CDR3 is made up of 16 amino acids. Germline V gene sequence: CDR1 SGHAT, CDR2 FQNNGV. V lost 3 bases to trimming and J lost 2 bases, with 14 bases between them. The CDR3 spells CASSFWKVAAYNEQFF. DNA for the CDR3: TGTGCCAGCAGCTTTTGGAAGGTAGCGGCCTACAATGAGCAGTTCTTC.